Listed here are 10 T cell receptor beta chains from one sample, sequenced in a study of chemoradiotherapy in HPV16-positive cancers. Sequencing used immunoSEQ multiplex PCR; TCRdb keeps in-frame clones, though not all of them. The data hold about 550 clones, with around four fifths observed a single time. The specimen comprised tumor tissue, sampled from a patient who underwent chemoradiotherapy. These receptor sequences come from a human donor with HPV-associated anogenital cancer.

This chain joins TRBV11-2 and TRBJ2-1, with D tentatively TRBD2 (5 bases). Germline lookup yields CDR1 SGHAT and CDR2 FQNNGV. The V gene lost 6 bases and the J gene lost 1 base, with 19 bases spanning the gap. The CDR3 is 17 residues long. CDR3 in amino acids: CASSPGRGFRSYNEQFF. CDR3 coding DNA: TGTGCCAGCAGTCCGGGGAGAGGATTTCGGTCCTACAATGAGCAGTTCTTC.

The CDR3 DNA reads as TGTGCCAGCAGTGCGGACAGCGGACGCTACGAGCAGTACTTC. Amino acids: CASSADSGRYEQYF. The chain employs TRBV2 and TRBJ2-7; weak D call: TRBD1 (6 bases). This CDR3 has 14 residues. V was pared by 4 bases and J by 3 bases, with 13 bases between. Germline CDR1 is SNHLY and CDR2 is FYNNEI.

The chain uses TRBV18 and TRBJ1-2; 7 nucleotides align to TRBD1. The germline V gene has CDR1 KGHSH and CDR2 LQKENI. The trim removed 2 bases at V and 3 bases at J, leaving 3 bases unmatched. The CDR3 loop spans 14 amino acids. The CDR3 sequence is CASSPGQGDYGYTF. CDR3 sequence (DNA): TGTGCCAGCTCACCAGGGCAGGGGGACTATGGCTACACCTTC.

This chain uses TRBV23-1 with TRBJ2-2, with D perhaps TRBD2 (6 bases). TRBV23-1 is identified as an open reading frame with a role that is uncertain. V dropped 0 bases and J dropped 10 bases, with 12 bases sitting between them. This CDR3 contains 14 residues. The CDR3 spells CASSQSPGRKELFF. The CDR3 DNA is TGCGCCAGCAGTCAATCGCCGGGGAGGAAGGAGCTGTTTTTT.

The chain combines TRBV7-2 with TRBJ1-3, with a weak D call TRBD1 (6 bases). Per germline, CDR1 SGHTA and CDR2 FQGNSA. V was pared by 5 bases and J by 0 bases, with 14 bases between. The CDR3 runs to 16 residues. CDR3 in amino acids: CASSATGYRSGNTIYF. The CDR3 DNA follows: TGTGCCAGCAGCGCTACAGGGTATCGCTCTGGAAACACCATATATTTT.

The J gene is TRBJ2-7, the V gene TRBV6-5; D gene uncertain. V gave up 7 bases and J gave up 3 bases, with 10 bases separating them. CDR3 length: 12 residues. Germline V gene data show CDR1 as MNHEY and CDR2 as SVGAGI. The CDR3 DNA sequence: TGTGCCAGCACCTACTTACACTACGAGCAGTACTTC. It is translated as CASTYLHYEQYF.

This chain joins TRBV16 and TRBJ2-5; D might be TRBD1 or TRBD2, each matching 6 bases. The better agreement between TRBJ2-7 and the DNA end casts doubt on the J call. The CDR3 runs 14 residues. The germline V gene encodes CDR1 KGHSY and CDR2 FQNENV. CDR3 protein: CASSPRGGNYEQYF. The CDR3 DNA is TGTGCCAGCAGCCCCAGGGGAGGAAACTACGAGCAGTACTTC.

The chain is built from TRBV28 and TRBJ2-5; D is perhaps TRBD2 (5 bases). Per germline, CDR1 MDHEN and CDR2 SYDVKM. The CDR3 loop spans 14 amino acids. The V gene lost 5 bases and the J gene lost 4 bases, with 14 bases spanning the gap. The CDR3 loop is CASSITRAGETQYF. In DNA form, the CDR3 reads TGTGCCAGCAGTATTACGAGGGCGGGAGAGACCCAGTACTTC.

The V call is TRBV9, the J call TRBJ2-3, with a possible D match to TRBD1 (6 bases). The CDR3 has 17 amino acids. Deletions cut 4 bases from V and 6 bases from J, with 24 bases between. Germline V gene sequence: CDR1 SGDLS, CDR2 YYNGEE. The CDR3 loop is CASSPRDGLPQGDTQYF. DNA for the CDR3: TGTGCCAGCAGCCCCCGAGATGGACTTCCGCAGGGGGATACGCAGTATTTT.

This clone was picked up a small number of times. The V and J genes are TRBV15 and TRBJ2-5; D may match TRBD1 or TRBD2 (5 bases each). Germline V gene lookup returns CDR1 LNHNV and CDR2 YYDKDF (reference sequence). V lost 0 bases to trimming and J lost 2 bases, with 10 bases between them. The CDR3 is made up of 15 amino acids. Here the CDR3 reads CATSRDGAEQETQYF. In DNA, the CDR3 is TGTGCCACCAGCAGAGACGGGGCAGAACAAGAGACCCAGTACTTC.